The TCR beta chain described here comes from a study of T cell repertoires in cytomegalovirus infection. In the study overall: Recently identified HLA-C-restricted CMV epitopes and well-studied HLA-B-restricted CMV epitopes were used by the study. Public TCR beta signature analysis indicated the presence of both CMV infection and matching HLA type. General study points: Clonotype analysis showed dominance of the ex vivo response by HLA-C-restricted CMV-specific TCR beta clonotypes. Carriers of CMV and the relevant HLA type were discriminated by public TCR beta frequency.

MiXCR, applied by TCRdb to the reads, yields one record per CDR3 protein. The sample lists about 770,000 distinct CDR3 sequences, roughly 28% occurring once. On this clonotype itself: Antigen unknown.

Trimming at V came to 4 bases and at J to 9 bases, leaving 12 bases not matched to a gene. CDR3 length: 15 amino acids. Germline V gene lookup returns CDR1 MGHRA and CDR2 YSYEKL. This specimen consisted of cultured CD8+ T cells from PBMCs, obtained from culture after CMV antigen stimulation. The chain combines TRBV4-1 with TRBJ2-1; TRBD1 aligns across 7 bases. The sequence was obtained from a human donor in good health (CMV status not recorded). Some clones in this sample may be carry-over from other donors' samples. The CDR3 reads CASSPRTGTVTEQFF. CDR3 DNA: TGCGCCAGCAGCCCAAGAACCGGGACAGTGACTGAGCAGTTCTTC.